A selection of T cell receptor beta chains follows, all from one sample in a study of Ad26.COV2.S vaccination and SARS-CoV-2 variants. TCRdb's copy holds only in-frame clones and misses some; the assay was immunoSEQ multiplex PCR. Among a few hundred thousand clones listed, roughly 84% were seen once. Sequencing was performed on peripheral blood, taken in a trial of Ad26.COV2.S vaccine versus placebo. The receptors here all came from a person aged 18-60 years who received the Ad26.COV2.S COVID-19 vaccine or a placebo. CDR3s include the opening cysteine and the closing phenylalanine or tryptophan.

J | V | CDR3
TRBJ1-5 | TRBV7-2 | CASSSWGANQPQHF
TRBJ2-5 | TRBV5-1 | CASSLYGTEETQYF
TRBJ2-7 | TRBV30 | CAWSDGGAYEQYF
TRBJ1-3 | TRBV19 | CASSVTRVTGNTIYF
TRBJ1-1 | TRBV19 | CASRGRRNMNTEAFF
TRBJ2-3 | TRBV5-1 | CASSLDRATDTQYF
TRBJ2-3 | TRBV5-1 | CASSLGLAGVDTQYF
TRBJ1-2 | TRBV29-1 | CSVIDRDRVKGYTF
TRBJ2-1 | TRBV5-1 | CASSLLVDVVYNEQFF
TRBJ2-7 | TRBV25-1 | CASSDAIGTYEQYF
TRBJ2-5 | TRBV9 | CASSVVGTGEETQYF
TRBJ1-1 | TRBV6-5 | CASKQGINTEAFF
TRBJ2-3 | TRBV25-1 | CASSDHRVPDTQYF
TRBJ2-7 | TRBV2 | CASSDGGVGRYEQYF
TRBJ1-2 | TRBV6-5 | CASSDVLVGGYTF
TRBJ1-1 | TRBV3-1/TRBV3-2 | CASSQEWQDTEAFF
TRBJ2-3 | TRBV7-6 | CASSPGLAGGRHTQYF
TRBJ2-5 | TRBV6-2/TRBV6-3 | CASSSPSGGKETQYF
TRBJ1-6 | TRBV21-1 | CASSTKKGLGRVKVNSPLHF
TRBJ1-2 | TRBV19 | CASHAGGAPGGYTF
TRBJ1-2 | TRBV4-2 | CASSQYRDPVYGYTF
TRBJ2-1 | TRBV7-3 | CASSLMGLADNEQFF
TRBJ1-1 | TRBV29-1 | CSVGPHVNTEAFF
TRBJ2-2 | TRBV4-1 | CASSQEAGGAGTGELFF
TRBJ2-7 | TRBV19 | CASSPAASGQGSYEQYF
TRBJ2-2 | TRBV7-9 | CASSSGQGSTGELFF
TRBJ2-2 | TRBV5-1 | CASSLRGRNTGELFF
TRBJ1-5 | TRBV2 | CASSADGVGQPQHF
TRBJ2-3 | TRBV6-5 | CASAGAADTQYF
TRBJ2-6 | TRBV23-1 | CASSQSGDSGANVLTF
TRBJ1-1 | TRBV4-3 | CASSQDAGQGGAEAFF
TRBJ1-2 | TRBV7-2 | CASSFRHIISTGENYGYTF
TRBJ1-6 | TRBV6-2/TRBV6-3 | CASSPNPPMEASPLHF
TRBJ1-6 | TRBV27 | CASSLSKAGDSPLHF
TRBJ1-1 | TRBV4-1 | CASSQAPTGYTEAFF
TRBJ2-7 | TRBV20-1 | CSASARSSGLPSYEQYF
TRBJ1-2 | TRBV2 | CASSVGEGINYGYTF
TRBJ2-2 | TRBV18 | CASSPALAMNTGELFF
TRBJ2-5 | TRBV7-6 | CASSLQETQYF
TRBJ2-1 | TRBV13 | CASSLDEGGTYNEQFF
TRBJ2-7 | TRBV30 | CAWSGAYEQYF